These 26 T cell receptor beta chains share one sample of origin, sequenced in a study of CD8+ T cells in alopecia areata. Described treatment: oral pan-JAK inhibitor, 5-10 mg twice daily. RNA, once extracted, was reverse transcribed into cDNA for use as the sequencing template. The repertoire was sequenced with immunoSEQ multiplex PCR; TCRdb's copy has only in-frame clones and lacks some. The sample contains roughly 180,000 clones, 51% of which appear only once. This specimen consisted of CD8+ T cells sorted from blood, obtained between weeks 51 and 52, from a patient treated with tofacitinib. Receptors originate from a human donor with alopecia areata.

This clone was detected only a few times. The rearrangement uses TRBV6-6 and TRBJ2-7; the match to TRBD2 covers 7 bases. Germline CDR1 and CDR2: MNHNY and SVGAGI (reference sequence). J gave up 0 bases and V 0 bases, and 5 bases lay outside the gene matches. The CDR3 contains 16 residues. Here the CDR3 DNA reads TGTGCCAGCAGTTACTCGGGGCGGGGGAGCTCCTACGAGCAGTACTTC. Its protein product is CASSYSGRGSSYEQYF.

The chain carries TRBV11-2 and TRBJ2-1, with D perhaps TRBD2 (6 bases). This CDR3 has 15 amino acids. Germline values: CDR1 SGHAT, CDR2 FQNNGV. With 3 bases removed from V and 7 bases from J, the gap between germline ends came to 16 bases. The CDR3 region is CASSLAAGYRNEQFF. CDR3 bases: TGTGCCAGCAGCTTGGCGGCGGGGTACAGGAATGAGCAGTTCTTC.

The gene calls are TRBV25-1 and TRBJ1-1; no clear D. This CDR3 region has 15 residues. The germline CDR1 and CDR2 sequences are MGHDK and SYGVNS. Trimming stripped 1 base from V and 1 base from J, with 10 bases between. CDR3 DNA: TGTGCCAGCAGTGAATCGACCAACGGGAACACTGAAGCTTTCTTT. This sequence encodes CASSESTNGNTEAFF.

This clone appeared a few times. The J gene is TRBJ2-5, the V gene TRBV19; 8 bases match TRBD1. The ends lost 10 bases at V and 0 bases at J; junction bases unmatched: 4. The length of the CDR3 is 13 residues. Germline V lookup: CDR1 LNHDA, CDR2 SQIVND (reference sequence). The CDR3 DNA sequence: TGTGCCACCCAGGACAGGGACCAAGAGACCCAGTACTTC. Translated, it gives CATQDRDQETQYF.

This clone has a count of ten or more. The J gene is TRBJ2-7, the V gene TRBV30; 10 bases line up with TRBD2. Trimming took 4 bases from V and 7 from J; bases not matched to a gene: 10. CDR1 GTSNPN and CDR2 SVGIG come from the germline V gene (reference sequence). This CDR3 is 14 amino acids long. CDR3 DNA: TGTGCCTGGACACAACTAGCGGGGAGGTTTGAGCAGTACTTC. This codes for CAWTQLAGRFEQYF. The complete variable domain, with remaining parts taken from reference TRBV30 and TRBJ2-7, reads SQTIHQWPATLVQPVGSPLSLECTVEGTSNPNLYWYRQAAGRGLQLLFYSVGIGQISSEVPQNLSASRPQDRQFILSSKKLLLSDSGFYLCAWTQLAGRFEQYFGPGTRLTVT.

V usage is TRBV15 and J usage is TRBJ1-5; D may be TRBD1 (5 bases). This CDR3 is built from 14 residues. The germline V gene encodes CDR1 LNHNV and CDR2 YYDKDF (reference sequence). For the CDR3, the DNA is TGTGCTACATCGGGGGGTTTTGCAGGTCAGCCCCAGCATTTT. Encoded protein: CATSGGFAGQPQHF.

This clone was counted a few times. CDR3 in amino acids: CASSPDIDEQYF. Written as DNA, the CDR3 is TGTGCCAGCTCACCCGACATCGACGAGCAGTACTTC. This chain links TRBV18 with TRBJ2-7; D remains ambiguous. Germline CDR1 is KGHSH and CDR2 is LQKENI. The V end lost 3 bases, the J end lost 5 bases, and 8 bases lay between the germline ends. This CDR3 spans 12 amino acids.

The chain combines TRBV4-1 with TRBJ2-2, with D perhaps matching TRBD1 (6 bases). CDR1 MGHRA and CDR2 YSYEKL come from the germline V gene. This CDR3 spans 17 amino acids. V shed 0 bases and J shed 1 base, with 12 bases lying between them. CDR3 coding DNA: TGCGCCAGCAGCCAAGATCAGGAACAGGGGAACACCGGGGAGCTGTTTTTT. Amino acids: CASSQDQEQGNTGELFF.

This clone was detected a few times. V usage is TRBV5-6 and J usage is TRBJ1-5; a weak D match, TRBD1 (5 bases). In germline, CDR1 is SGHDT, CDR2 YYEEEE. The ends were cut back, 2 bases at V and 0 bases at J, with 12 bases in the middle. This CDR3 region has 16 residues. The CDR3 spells CASSFRGIDSNQPQHF. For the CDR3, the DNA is TGTGCCAGCAGCTTTCGGGGCATTGATAGCAATCAGCCCCAGCATTTT.

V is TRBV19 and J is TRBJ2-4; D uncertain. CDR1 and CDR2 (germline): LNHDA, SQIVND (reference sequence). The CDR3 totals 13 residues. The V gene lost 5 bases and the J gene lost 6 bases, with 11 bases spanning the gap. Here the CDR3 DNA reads TGTGCCAGTAGTCCGCGACCGACAAACATTCAGTACTTC. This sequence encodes CASSPRPTNIQYF.

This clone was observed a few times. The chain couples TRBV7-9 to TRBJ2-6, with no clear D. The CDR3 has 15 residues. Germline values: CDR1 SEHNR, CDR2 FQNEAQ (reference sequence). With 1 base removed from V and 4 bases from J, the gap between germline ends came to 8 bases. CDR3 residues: CASSLGKVGANVLTF. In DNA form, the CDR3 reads TGTGCCAGCAGCTTAGGGAAAGTCGGGGCCAACGTCCTGACTTTC.

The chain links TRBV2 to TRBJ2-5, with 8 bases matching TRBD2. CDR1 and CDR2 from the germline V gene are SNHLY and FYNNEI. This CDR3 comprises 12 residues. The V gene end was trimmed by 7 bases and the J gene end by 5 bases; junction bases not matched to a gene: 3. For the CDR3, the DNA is TGTGCCAGCATGGAGCGGGGGGAGACCCAGTACTTC. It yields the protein CASMERGETQYF.

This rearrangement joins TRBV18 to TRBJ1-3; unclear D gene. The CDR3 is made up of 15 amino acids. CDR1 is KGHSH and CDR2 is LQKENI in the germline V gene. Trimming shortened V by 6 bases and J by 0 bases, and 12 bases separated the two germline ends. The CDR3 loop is CASSRRQGSGNTIYF. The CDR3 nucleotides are TGTGCCAGCTCCCGGCGACAAGGCTCTGGAAACACCATATATTTT.

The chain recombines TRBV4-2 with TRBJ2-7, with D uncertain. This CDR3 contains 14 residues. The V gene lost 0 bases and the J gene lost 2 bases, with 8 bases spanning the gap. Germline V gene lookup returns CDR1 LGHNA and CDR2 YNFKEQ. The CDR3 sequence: CASSQEADAYEQYF. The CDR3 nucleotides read TGTGCCAGCAGCCAAGAAGCTGATGCCTACGAGCAGTACTTC.

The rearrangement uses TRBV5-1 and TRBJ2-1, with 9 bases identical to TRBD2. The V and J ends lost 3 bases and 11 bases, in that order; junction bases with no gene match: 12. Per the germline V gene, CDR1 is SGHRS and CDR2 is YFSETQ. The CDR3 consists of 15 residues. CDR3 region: CASSSLAGALEKQFF. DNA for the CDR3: TGCGCCAGCAGCTCATTAGCGGGGGCGTTAGAAAAGCAGTTCTTC.

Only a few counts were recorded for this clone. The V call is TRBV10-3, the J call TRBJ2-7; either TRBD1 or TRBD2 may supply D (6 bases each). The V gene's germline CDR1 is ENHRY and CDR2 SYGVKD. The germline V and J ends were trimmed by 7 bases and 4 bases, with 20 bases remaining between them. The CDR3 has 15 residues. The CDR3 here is CAIMEGADTGYEQYF. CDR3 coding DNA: TGTGCCATCATGGAGGGAGCAGACACAGGGTACGAGCAGTACTTC.

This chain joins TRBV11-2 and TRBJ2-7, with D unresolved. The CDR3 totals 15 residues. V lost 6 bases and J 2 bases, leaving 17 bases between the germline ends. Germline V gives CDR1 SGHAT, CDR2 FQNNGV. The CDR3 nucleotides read TGTGCCAGCAGAACCCGCCTCGGGCGTACCTACGAGCAGTACTTC. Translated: CASRTRLGRTYEQYF.

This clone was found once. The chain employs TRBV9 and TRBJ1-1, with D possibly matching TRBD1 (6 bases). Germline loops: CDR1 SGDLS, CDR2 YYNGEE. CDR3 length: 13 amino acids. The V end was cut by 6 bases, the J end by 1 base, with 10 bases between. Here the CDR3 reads CASKSGANTEAFF. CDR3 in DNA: TGTGCCAGCAAATCAGGGGCGAACACTGAAGCTTTCTTT.

CDR3 nucleotides: TGTGCCACCAGCAGAGACAGGGTCACTGAAGCTTTCTTT. Translating gives CATSRDRVTEAFF. V and J are TRBV15 and TRBJ1-1; a possible D gene is TRBD1 (5 bases). Looked up from germline, CDR1 is LNHNV and CDR2 is YYDKDF (reference sequence). The CDR3 sequence is 13 residues long. Trimming stripped 0 bases from V and 4 bases from J, with 6 bases between.

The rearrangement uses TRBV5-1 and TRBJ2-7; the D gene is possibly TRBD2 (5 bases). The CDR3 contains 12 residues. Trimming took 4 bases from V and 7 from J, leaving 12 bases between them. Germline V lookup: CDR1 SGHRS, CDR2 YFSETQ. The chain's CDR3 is CASSAREGEQYF. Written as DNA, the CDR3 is TGCGCCAGCAGCGCTCGCGAGGGTGAGCAGTACTTC.

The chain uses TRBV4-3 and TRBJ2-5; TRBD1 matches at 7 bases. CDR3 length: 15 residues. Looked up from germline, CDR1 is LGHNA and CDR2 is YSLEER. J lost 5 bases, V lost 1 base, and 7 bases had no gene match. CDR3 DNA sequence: TGCGCCAGCAGCCAAGTCCCGGGACAGCCGGAGACCCAGTACTTC. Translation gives CASSQVPGQPETQYF.

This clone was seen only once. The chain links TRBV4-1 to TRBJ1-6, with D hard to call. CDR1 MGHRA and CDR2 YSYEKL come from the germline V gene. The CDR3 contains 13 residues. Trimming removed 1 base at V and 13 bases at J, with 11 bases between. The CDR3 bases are TGCGCCAGCAGCCAAGTCCCTCCGTTTCCCCTCCACTTT. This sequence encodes CASSQVPPFPLHF.

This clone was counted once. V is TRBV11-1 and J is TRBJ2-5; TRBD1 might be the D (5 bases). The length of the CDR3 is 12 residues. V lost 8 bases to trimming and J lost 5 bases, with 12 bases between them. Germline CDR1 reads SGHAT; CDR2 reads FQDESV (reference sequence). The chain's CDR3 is CASPRAGETQYF. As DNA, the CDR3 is TGTGCCAGCCCGCGCGCAGGGGAGACCCAGTACTTC.

The CDR3 DNA sequence: TGTGCCTGGAGTGTACCAGGCGAGCAGTACTTC. It specifies CAWSVPGEQYF. The V gene is TRBV30, the J gene TRBJ2-7; D remains ambiguous. The V end lost 0 bases, the J end lost 6 bases, and 6 bases lay between the germline ends. There are 11 residues in the CDR3. Germline-derived CDR1 and CDR2 are GTSNPN and SVGIG (reference sequence).

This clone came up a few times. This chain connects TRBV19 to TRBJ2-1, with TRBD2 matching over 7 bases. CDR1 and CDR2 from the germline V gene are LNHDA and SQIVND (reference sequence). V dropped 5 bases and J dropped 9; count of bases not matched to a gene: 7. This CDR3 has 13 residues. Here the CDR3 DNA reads TGTGCCAGTAGTGTTACTAGCGTCAGTGAGCAGTTCTTC. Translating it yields CASSVTSVSEQFF.

The CDR3 spells CASSVGDALTYEQYF. The CDR3 nucleotides are TGTGCCAGCAGCGTAGGAGACGCCCTGACCTACGAGCAGTACTTC. The chain has TRBV9 and TRBJ2-7; D not certain. The V gene lost 0 bases and the J gene lost 2 bases, with 12 bases spanning the gap. Germline V gene lookup returns CDR1 SGDLS and CDR2 YYNGEE. CDR3 length equals 15 residues.